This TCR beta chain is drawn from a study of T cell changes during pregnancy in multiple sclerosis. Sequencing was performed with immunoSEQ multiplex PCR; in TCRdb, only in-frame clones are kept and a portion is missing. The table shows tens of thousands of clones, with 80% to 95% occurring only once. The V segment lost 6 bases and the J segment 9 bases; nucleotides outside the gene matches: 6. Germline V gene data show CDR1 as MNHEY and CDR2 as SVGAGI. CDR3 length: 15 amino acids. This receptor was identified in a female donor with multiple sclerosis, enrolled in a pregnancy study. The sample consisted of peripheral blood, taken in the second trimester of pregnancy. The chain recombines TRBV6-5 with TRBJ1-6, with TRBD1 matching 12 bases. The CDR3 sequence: CASSQGQGAGSPLHF. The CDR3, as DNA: TGTGCCAGCAGCCAGGGACAGGGGGCTGGTTCACCCCTCCACTTT.